This T cell receptor (beta chain) was sequenced in a study of post-analysis software for immune sequencing data (dated by TCRdb to 2013 to 2016). Study-level background: The recorded disease courses included relapsing-remitting, secondary progressive and progressive-relapsing multiple sclerosis, and some patients had no subtype annotation. The patient repertoires were compared against 11 previously published healthy control repertoires obtained from donors aged 6 to 25 years. A subset of samples was prepared in parallel using single-end sample barcoding, then pooled and co-amplified after Illumina adapter ligation.

The CDR3 measures 11 amino acids from cysteine to phenylalanine. The read is trimmed to its CDR3 DNA, 33 bases read in frame from base 1. In the germline V gene, CDR1 corresponds to SGHVS and CDR2 to FNYEAQ. The V and J ends are trimmed by 4 bases and 10 bases, leaving 11 bases between them. Remarks on this clonotype: Its antigen is currently not known. Within one base of it there is no much larger clone, and no base qualities were kept.

To demonstrate the VDJtools post-analysis software, the study profiled TCR beta repertoires from the peripheral blood of approximately twelve young patients with multiple sclerosis. The multiple sclerosis patients were children and adolescents ranging in age from 6 to 15 years. General study outcomes and caveats: The multiple sclerosis patient group was slightly younger than the control group. Significantly higher frequencies in patients than in controls were found for roughly 5 TRBV segments, including TRBV5-6, TRBV5-1 and TRBV20-1. Normalized Chao1 diversity was significantly lower in multiple sclerosis patients than controls, suggesting substantial peripheral T-cell clonal expansion. Direct clustering with F measure showed strong co-clustering of samples prepared in the same batch, prompting a batch-effect correction.

Receptor libraries were prepared by PCR. The run used an Illumina HiSeq 2500. Unique molecular identifiers were incorporated into TCR beta cDNA libraries to reduce PCR and sequencing biases. Every 1 to 10 million input T cells yielded 500,000 or so cDNA molecules, meaning each molecule approximated one T cell. The patient libraries were prepared and sequenced with the same protocol used for the earlier healthy control dataset. Within a given batch, samples were prepared together, multiplexed and sequenced on the same HiSeq lane. Under the source paper's analysis protocol: Raw barcoded reads were processed with MIGEC, discarding single-read molecular identifier groups before consensus assembly and CDR3 extraction. Clonotype tables were post-analysed with VDJtools, normalizing diversity by down-sampling all datasets to the smallest sample size. Repertoire overlap clustering matched CDR3 amino acid but not nucleotide sequences to correct batch-related cross-sample contamination. In TCRdb, the public reads were trimmed at Q25 with fastp and aligned with MiXCR, with productive beta chains retained. Every distinct CDR3 protein forms one entry, paired with its most common genes and DNA. Clone size and V and J calls follow TCRdb, not the original study. Within this sample are 820,000 or so distinct CDR3 sequences, with around 53% of them counted one time only. 4.6% of the sample is in the top ten clones.

The sample comprised blood. Recombination linked TRBV7-6 to TRBJ2-7; the D gene remains uncertain. This TCR came from a girl aged 5-17 years with multiple sclerosis. The DNA is as follows: TGTGCCAGCAGCTCCCCGGGCGCCCAGTACTTC. It specifies CASSSPGAQYF.